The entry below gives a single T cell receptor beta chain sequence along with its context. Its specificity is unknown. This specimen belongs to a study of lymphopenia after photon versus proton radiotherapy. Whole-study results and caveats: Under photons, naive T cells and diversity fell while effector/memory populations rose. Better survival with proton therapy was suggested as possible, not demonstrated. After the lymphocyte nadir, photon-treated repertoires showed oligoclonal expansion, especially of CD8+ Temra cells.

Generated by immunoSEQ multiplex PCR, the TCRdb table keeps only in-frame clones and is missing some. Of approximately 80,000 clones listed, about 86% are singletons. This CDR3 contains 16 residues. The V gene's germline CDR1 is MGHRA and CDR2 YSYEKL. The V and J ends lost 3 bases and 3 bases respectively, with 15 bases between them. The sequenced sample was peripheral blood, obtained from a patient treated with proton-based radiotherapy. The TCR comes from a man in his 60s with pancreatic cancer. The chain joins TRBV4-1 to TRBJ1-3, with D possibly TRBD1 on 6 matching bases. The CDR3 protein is CASSHQQGSGGNTIYF. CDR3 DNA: TGCGCCAGCAGCCACCAACAGGGATCGGGTGGAAACACCATATATTTT.